The TCR beta chain described here comes from a study of T cells in Graves' hyperthyroidism and ophthalmopathy. This CDR3 has 14 amino acids. Germline V lookup: CDR1 DFQATT, CDR2 SNEGSKA (reference sequence). Trimming stripped 0 bases from V and 3 bases from J, with 12 bases between. The investigators amplified TCR beta CDR3 regions from RNA transcripts. TCR CDR3 underwent first-round RT-PCR with the HTBI primer set. TCRdb re-derived calls from the multiplex PCR reads in MiXCR, one entry per CDR3 protein. The data show roughly 750,000 distinct CDR3 sequences, with around 15% seen just once and 8.4% held by the top ten.

Material: blood. The chain employs TRBV20-1 and TRBJ2-7; a weak D match, TRBD1 (5 bases). This clonotype was sampled from a man younger than 35 with Graves' hyperthyroidism. CDR3 sequence: CSARDLADNYEQYF. The CDR3 bases are TGCAGTGCTAGAGATCTGGCGGACAACTACGAGCAGTACTTC.